This TCR beta chain came from a study of blood T cell repertoires in COVID-19. How the authors handled the data: Nucleated cell counts were estimated from reference gene primer amplification. Some clones are missing from TCRdb's copy, which holds only in-frame ones; the method was immunoSEQ multiplex PCR. The V and J calls and clone size are taken from that table; D and trimming were inferred from the DNA. The repertoire holds 60,000 or so clones, with around 89% as singletons. V dropped 8 bases and J dropped 2; count of bases not matched to a gene: 2. Germline V gene data show CDR1 as LNHDA and CDR2 as SQIVND (reference sequence). There are 13 residues in the CDR3.

The sample taken for sequencing was peripheral blood. This chain connects TRBV19 to TRBJ2-3, with 9 bases that match TRBD1. The TCR was taken from a human donor with active COVID-19. The donor label of this sample is uncertain. This CDR3 is CASGDRVTDTQYF. The CDR3 DNA reads TGTGCCAGTGGGGACAGGGTCACAGATACGCAGTATTTT.